The clone carrying this TCR beta chain was counted many times. The antigen is not known. The CDR3 has 15 residues. The V and J ends lost 0 bases and 4 bases respectively, with 10 bases between them. Looked up from germline, CDR1 is SGHRS and CDR2 is YFSETQ. The sample belongs to a study of response to subunit inactivated influenza vaccine. Study-level findings and limits: Authors suggested that a seasonal influenza vaccination recruits few new T cells each time.

TCRdb reprocessed the RT-PCR reads via MiXCR and lists one record per CDR3 protein. The sample includes 450,000 to 600,000 distinct CDR3 sequences, about 7.6% of them seen just once. This TCR derives from a man aged 45 to 75 who received an inactivated influenza vaccine. This specimen was PBMCs from blood, taken less than 30 months after vaccination. V gene TRBV5-1 combines with J gene TRBJ2-2; D is uncertain. The DNA for the CDR3 is TGCGCCAGCAGCTTGGAGGTGTCGGGCACCGGGGAGCTGTTTTTT. This encodes CASSLEVSGTGELFF.